These 27 T cell receptor beta chains originate from one sample sequenced in a study of blood T cell repertoires in COVID-19. Clones were sequenced by immunoSEQ multiplex PCR, and TCRdb holds only the in-frame ones, with some missing. The sample has around 150,000 clones; 76% are singletons. Sequencing used peripheral blood. Receptors were obtained from a man aged 55 to 70 with acute or convalescent COVID-19.

The J gene is TRBJ2-2, the V gene TRBV6-5; D is perhaps TRBD1 (7 bases). The CDR3 runs to 15 residues. Looked up from germline, CDR1 is MNHEY and CDR2 is SVGAGI. V was pared by 8 bases and J by 3 bases, with 16 bases between. CDR3 sequence reads: CASGAGTAYTGELFF. The CDR3, as DNA: TGTGCCAGCGGGGCGGGGACAGCGTACACCGGGGAGCTGTTTTTT.

This clone appeared a few times. This chain uses TRBV6-5 with TRBJ1-1, with 9 bases lining up with TRBD1. V lost 0 bases and J lost 11; bases outside the gene matches: 13. CDR1 is MNHEY, CDR2 SVGAGI, per germline. The CDR3 consists of 16 residues. This chain's CDR3 is CASSYSGITGGLGAFF. As DNA, the CDR3 is TGTGCCAGCAGTTACTCGGGCATCACAGGGGGCCTTGGGGCTTTCTTT.

The V and J genes are TRBV27 and TRBJ1-5; 7 bases match TRBD1. The CDR3 runs to 16 residues. Germline trimming cut 6 bases from V and 0 bases from J; bases unmatched to any gene: 8. Germline CDR1 and CDR2: MNHEY and SMNVEV (reference sequence). CDR3 bases: TGTGCCAGCAGGCGAACAGGGGTTTATAGCAATCAGCCCCAGCATTTT. Translating it yields CASRRTGVYSNQPQHF.

J is TRBJ1-2 and V is TRBV27; maybe TRBD1 (6 bases). Trimming removed 4 bases from V and 5 bases from J, with 17 bases in between. CDR1 is MNHEY and CDR2 is SMNVEV in the germline V gene (reference sequence). This CDR3 spans 15 amino acids. CDR3 residues: CASSSSRGRYYGYTF. CDR3 DNA: TGTGCCAGCAGTTCTTCCAGGGGCCGTTATTATGGCTACACCTTC.

This chain joins TRBV14 and TRBJ1-1; the match to TRBD1 covers 7 bases. Germline CDR1 and CDR2: SGHDN and FVKESK. The CDR3 extends over 14 amino acids. V lost 6 bases to trimming and J lost 4 bases; unmatched junction nucleotides: 8. The CDR3 reads CASRKSTGATEAFF. CDR3 nucleotide sequence: TGTGCCAGCAGAAAATCCACAGGGGCCACTGAAGCTTTCTTT.

The V and J genes are TRBV5-1 and TRBJ2-3; 9 bases agree with TRBD2. The V gene's germline CDR1 is SGHRS and CDR2 YFSETQ. Trimming removed 1 base from V and 2 bases from J; junction bases left unmatched: 5. CDR3 length: 16 residues. Written as DNA, the CDR3 is TGCGCCAGCAGCTTGAGGGCGGGAGGGTCCACAGATACGCAGTATTTT. This sequence encodes CASSLRAGGSTDTQYF.

The chain uses TRBV9 and TRBJ1-3; weak D call: TRBD1 (6 bases). Trimming cost V 0 bases and J 4 bases, with 14 bases left between them. Looked up from germline, CDR1 is SGDLS and CDR2 is YYNGEE. The CDR3 extends over 16 amino acids. The CDR3 bases are TGTGCCAGCAGCGTAGCCGGACAGCCTGGGGGAAACACCATATATTTT. Its protein product is CASSVAGQPGGNTIYF.

The chain carries TRBV2 and TRBJ1-2; D is undetermined. The germline V gene encodes CDR1 SNHLY and CDR2 FYNNEI. V lost 0 bases to trimming and J lost 4 bases, with 12 bases between them. The CDR3 runs to 15 residues. The CDR3 region is CASSEAPDPSYGYTF. The CDR3 nucleotides read TGTGCCAGCAGTGAAGCCCCCGACCCTAGCTATGGCTACACCTTC.

V is TRBV21-1 and J is TRBJ1-2; no DNA check was done on the table's D call, TRBD1. TRBV21-1 represents a pseudogene. The CDR3 is 14 amino acids. The CDR3 protein is CASSPRVGGYGYTF. The CDR3 region has the DNA TGTGCCAGCAGCCCCAGGGTAGGGGGTTATGGCTACACCTTC.

The chain combines TRBV5-1 with TRBJ2-7; D gene ambiguous. With 0 bases removed from V and 4 bases from J, the gap between germline ends came to 8 bases. The CDR3 covers 13 residues. From germline, CDR1 is SGHRS and CDR2 YFSETQ. DNA for the CDR3: TGCGCCAGCAGCTTGGAAAATCGGTACGAGCAGTACTTC. The encoded protein is CASSLENRYEQYF. The full variable domain, with the rest looked up from reference TRBV5-1 and TRBJ2-7, is KAGVTQTPRYLIKTRGQQVTLSCSPISGHRSVSWYQQTPGQGLQFLFEYFSETQRNKGNFPGRFSGRQFSNSRSEMNVSTLELGDSALYLCASSLENRYEQYFGPGTRLTVT.

The chain is built from TRBV29-1 and TRBJ2-5, with D possibly matching TRBD2 (5 bases). The V end lost 4 bases, the J end lost 5 bases, and 17 bases lay between the germline ends. The CDR3 runs 14 residues. From germline, CDR1 is SQVTM and CDR2 ANQGSEA. CDR3 sequence reads: CSVVPGSVGETQYF. CDR3 nucleotides: TGCAGCGTTGTCCCGGGGTCAGTTGGGGAGACCCAGTACTTC.

CDR3 DNA: TGTGCCAGCAGCTTCGTTGGCGGGGCCTACAATGAGCAGTTCTTC. This gives the protein CASSFVGGAYNEQFF. The rearrangement links TRBV7-3 to TRBJ2-1, with D possibly TRBD2 on 6 matching bases. The V gene's germline CDR1 is SGHTA and CDR2 FQGTGA. The CDR3 contains 15 residues. V was clipped by 3 bases and J by 2 bases, with 11 bases between them.

V usage is TRBV7-7 and J usage is TRBJ1-1; perhaps TRBD1 as D (5 bases). The V end lost 3 bases, the J end lost 2 bases, and 10 bases lay between the germline ends. CDR3 length equals 14 residues. Germline assignment: CDR1 SSHAT and CDR2 FNYEAQ (reference sequence). The CDR3 DNA sequence: TGTGCCAGCAGCTTGGGGGGACCAAACACTGAAGCTTTCTTT. It is translated as CASSLGGPNTEAFF.

CDR3: CASSQEGTKATNEKLFF. As DNA, the CDR3 is TGCGCCAGCAGTCAGGAAGGGACAAAGGCAACTAATGAAAAACTGTTTTTT. The chain uses TRBV23-1 and TRBJ1-4; perhaps TRBD1 as D (6 bases). TRBV23-1 counts as an open reading frame of uncertain function. The CDR3 is 17 residues long. With 3 bases removed from V and 0 bases from J, the gap between germline ends came to 14 bases.

The chain employs TRBV3-1 (or the pseudogene TRBV3-2) and TRBJ2-5; the match to TRBD2 covers 9 bases. Germline CDR1 and CDR2: LGHDT and YNNKEL (reference sequence). V dropped 1 base and J dropped 5; count of bases not matched to a gene: 5. There are 15 residues in the CDR3. This CDR3 is CASSQGVSGSETQYF. The DNA for the CDR3 is TGTGCCAGCAGCCAAGGGGTTAGCGGGAGTGAGACCCAGTACTTC.

This clone has only a few counts. V gene TRBV12-5 combines with J gene TRBJ1-1; 7 bases agree with TRBD1. V was pared by 4 bases and J by 11 bases, with 16 bases of the junction left unmatched. The CDR3 has 15 residues. Looked up from germline, CDR1 is LGHNT and CDR2 is FRNRAP. CDR3: CASGSEWGQPLRAFF. CDR3 bases: TGTGCTAGTGGTTCCGAATGGGGACAGCCCCTTCGGGCTTTCTTT.

The rearrangement links TRBV5-6 to TRBJ2-7; possibly TRBD1 for D (5 bases). The CDR3 consists of 12 residues. The ends were cut back, 2 bases at V and 5 bases at J, with 8 bases in the middle. Germline lookup yields CDR1 SGHDT and CDR2 YYEEEE. Written as DNA, the CDR3 is TGTGCCAGCAGCTTCGGACACCACGAGCAGTACTTC. Residues: CASSFGHHEQYF.

V and J are TRBV18 and TRBJ2-7; 8 positions match TRBD2. Germline values: CDR1 KGHSH, CDR2 LQKENI. J gave up 2 bases and V 1 base, and 16 bases lay outside the gene matches. There are 19 residues in the CDR3. The CDR3 nucleotides are TGTGCCAGCTCACCACTGGCCCACTGGTCACTAGCGGAAACCTACGAGCAGTACTTC. Encoded protein: CASSPLAHWSLAETYEQYF.

The chain joins TRBV30 to TRBJ1-1, with no clear D. Trimming removed 2 bases at V and 1 base at J, with 8 bases between. This CDR3 contains 13 residues. In germline, CDR1 is GTSNPN, CDR2 SVGIG (reference sequence). The CDR3 protein is CAWSPGWNTEAFF. The CDR3 region has the DNA TGTGCCTGGAGTCCAGGCTGGAACACTGAAGCTTTCTTT.

In this sample, this clone turned up many times. The rearrangement joins TRBV10-3 to TRBJ2-7; 9 bases match TRBD1. Germline CDR1 is ENHRY and CDR2 is SYGVKD. This CDR3 region has 14 residues. V lost 8 bases and J lost 7; bases outside the gene matches: 12. This CDR3 reads CAIEPGTGLKEQYF. The CDR3 DNA reads TGTGCCATCGAACCCGGGACAGGGTTGAAGGAGCAGTACTTC.

The chain has TRBV30 and TRBJ1-3, with D possibly being TRBD1 (5 bases). CDR3 length: 15 amino acids. Germline assignment: CDR1 GTSNPN and CDR2 SVGIG (reference sequence). Trimming took off 5 bases at V and 2 bases at J, with 16 bases between the two ends. The DNA for the CDR3 is TGTGCCTGGGCCCCGGTGGACATACCTGGAAACACCATATATTTT. Translation gives CAWAPVDIPGNTIYF.

The sample holds one count of this clone. The genes are TRBV6-6 and TRBJ2-1; D gene ambiguous. Germline CDR1 is MNHNY and CDR2 is SVGAGI (reference sequence). Trimming took off 6 bases at V and 8 bases at J, with 14 bases between the two ends. The CDR3 has 13 amino acids. The CDR3 bases are TGTGCCAGCAGCCCCCGGGTAGGCGATGAGCAGTTCTTC. Its protein product is CASSPRVGDEQFF.

This chain joins TRBV5-6 and TRBJ2-7; 8 positions match TRBD1. With V trimmed by 4 bases and J by 3 bases, 6 bases remained unmatched. This CDR3 spans 14 amino acids. Germline-derived CDR1 and CDR2 are SGHDT and YYEEEE. This chain's CDR3 is CASSKRQGLYEQYF. CDR3 nucleotide sequence: TGTGCCAGCAGCAAACGACAGGGGCTCTACGAGCAGTACTTC.

The chain is built from TRBV11-2 and TRBJ1-6; D gene ambiguous. The V gene's germline CDR1 is SGHAT and CDR2 FQNNGV. Trimming removed 5 bases from V and 9 bases from J, with 14 bases in between. The CDR3 has 14 amino acids. CDR3 sequence (DNA): TGTGCCAGCAGCCCAGGAGGGCACAGTTCACCCCTCCACTTT. Protein sequence: CASSPGGHSSPLHF.

This rearrangement joins TRBV5-8 to TRBJ2-4; 13 bases line up with TRBD2. V dropped 4 bases and J dropped 3; count of bases not matched to a gene: 7. CDR1 is SGHTS, CDR2 YDEGEE, per germline. CDR3 length: 17 amino acids. CDR3 nucleotides: TGTGCCAGCAGCCGACCGGGACTAGCGGGGAACAAAAACATTCAGTACTTC. It encodes CASSRPGLAGNKNIQYF.

J is TRBJ2-7 and V is TRBV6-6; 10 bases fit TRBD1. Per the germline V gene, CDR1 is MNHNY and CDR2 is SVGAGI (reference sequence). This CDR3 region has 16 residues. The ends lost 2 bases at V and 0 bases at J; junction bases unmatched: 4. CDR3 residues: CASSYGTGVSSYEQYF. The CDR3 coding sequence is TGTGCCAGCAGTTACGGGACAGGGGTGAGCTCCTACGAGCAGTACTTC.

In its sample, this clone was seen once. This rearrangement joins TRBV2 to TRBJ1-5, with D unclear. CDR1 is SNHLY, CDR2 FYNNEI, per germline. The CDR3 runs 13 residues. Trimming removed 1 base at V and 2 bases at J, with 3 bases between. For the CDR3, the DNA is TGTGCCAGCAGTGAAGGAGGCAATCAGCCCCAGCATTTT. Protein sequence: CASSEGGNQPQHF.